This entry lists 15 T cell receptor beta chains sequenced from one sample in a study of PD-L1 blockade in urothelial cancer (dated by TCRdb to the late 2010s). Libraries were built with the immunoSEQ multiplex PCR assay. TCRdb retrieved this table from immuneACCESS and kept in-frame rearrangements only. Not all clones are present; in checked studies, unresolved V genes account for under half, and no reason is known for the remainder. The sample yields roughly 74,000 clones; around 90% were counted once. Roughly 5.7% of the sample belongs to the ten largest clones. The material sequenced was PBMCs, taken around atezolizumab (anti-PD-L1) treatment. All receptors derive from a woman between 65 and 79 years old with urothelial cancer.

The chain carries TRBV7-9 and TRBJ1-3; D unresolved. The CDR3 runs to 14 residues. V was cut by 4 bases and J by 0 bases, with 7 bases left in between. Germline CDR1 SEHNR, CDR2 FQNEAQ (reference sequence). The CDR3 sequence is CASSYDYSGNTIYF. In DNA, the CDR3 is TGTGCCAGCAGCTACGACTACTCTGGAAACACCATATATTTT.

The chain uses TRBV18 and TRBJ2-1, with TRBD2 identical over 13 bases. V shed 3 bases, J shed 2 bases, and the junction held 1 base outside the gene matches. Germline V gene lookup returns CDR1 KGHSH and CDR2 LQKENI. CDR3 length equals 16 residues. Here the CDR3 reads CASSPGLAGTYNEQFF. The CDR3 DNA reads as TGTGCCAGCTCACCGGGACTAGCGGGGACCTACAATGAGCAGTTCTTC.

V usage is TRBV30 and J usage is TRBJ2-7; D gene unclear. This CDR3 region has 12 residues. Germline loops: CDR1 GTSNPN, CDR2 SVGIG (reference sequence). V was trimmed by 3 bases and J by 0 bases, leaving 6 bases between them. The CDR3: CAWSLYSYEQYF. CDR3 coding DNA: TGTGCCTGGAGCCTCTACTCCTACGAGCAGTACTTC.

The CDR3 nucleotides are TGTGCCAGCAGTCGGGGTGGCTACTCCTACAATGAGCAGTTCTTC. Its translation: CASSRGGYSYNEQFF. This chain joins TRBV27 and TRBJ2-1, with TRBD2 as a possible D gene (5 bases). V shed 5 bases and J shed 0 bases, with 11 bases lying between them. Germline V gene sequence: CDR1 MNHEY, CDR2 SMNVEV (reference sequence). This CDR3 region has 15 residues.

The CDR3 DNA reads as TGCAGCGTTGAGGAGGCGGGGATGAACACTGAAGCTTTCTTT. Translation gives CSVEEAGMNTEAFF. The V gene is TRBV29-1, the J gene TRBJ1-1; D unclear. Per germline, CDR1 SQVTM and CDR2 ANQGSEA. The CDR3 runs to 14 residues. Trimming took off 3 bases at V and 0 bases at J, with 11 bases between the two ends.

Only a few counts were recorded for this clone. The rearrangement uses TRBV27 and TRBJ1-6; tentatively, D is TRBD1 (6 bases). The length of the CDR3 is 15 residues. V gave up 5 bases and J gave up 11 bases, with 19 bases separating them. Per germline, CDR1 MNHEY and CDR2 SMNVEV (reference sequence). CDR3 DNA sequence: TGTGCCAGCAGTGGCCCTCAGGGGCAGAAAGCACCCCTCCACTTT. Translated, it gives CASSGPQGQKAPLHF.

CDR3 region: CASRPTAQETQYF. The CDR3 coding sequence is TGTGCCAGCAGACCGACAGCCCAAGAGACCCAGTACTTC. The V gene is TRBV11-2, the J gene TRBJ2-5; tentative D call: TRBD1 (5 bases). The V and J ends lost 6 bases and 1 base respectively, with 9 bases between them. This CDR3 is built from 13 residues. The germline gives CDR1 SGHAT, CDR2 FQNNGV.

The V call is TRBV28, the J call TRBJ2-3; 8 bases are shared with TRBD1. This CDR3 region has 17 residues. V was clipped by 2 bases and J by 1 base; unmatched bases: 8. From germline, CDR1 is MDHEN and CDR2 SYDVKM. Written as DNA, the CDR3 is TGTGCCAGCAGTTTAAGAGTGGGGACAGGCGGCACAGATACGCAGTATTTT. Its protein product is CASSLRVGTGGTDTQYF.

The CDR3 DNA reads TGTGCCAGCAGCCGGGTTTCGAACTATGGCTACACCTTC. The encoded protein is CASSRVSNYGYTF. The rearrangement links TRBV6-5 to TRBJ1-2; no clear D. V lost 6 bases and J 2 bases, leaving 10 bases between the germline ends. The germline V gene has CDR1 MNHEY and CDR2 SVGAGI. The CDR3 runs to 13 residues.

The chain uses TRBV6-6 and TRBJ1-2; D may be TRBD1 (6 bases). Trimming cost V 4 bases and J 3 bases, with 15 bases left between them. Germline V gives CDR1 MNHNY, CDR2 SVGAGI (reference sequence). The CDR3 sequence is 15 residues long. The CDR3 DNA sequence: TGTGCCAGCAGTTCAGCTGGACAGTCTTACTATGGCTACACCTTC. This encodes CASSSAGQSYYGYTF.

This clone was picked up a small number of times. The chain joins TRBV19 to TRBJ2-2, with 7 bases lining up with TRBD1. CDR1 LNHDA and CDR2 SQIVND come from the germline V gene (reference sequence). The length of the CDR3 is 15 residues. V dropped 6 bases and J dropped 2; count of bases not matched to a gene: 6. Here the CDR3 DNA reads TGTGCCAGTAGGGAACAGGGGCTAAACACCGGGGAGCTGTTTTTT. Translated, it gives CASREQGLNTGELFF.

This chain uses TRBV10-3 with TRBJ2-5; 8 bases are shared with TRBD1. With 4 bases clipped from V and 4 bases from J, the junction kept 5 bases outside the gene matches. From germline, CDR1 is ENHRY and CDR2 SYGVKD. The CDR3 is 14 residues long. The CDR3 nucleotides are TGTGCCATCAGTGGTCAGGGGGCGGGAGAGACCCAGTACTTC. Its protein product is CAISGQGAGETQYF.

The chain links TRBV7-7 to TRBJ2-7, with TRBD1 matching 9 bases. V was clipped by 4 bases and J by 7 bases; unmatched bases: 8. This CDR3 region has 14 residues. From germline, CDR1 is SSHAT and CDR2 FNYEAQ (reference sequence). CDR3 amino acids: CASSSGQGAREQYF. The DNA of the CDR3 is TGTGCCAGCAGCTCGGGACAGGGAGCACGGGAGCAGTACTTC.

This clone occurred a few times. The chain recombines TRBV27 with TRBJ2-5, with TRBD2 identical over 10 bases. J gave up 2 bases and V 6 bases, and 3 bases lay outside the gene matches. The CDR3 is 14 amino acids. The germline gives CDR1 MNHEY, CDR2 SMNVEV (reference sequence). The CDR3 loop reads CASSRLAGQETQYF. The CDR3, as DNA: TGTGCCAGCAGCAGACTAGCGGGTCAAGAGACCCAGTACTTC.

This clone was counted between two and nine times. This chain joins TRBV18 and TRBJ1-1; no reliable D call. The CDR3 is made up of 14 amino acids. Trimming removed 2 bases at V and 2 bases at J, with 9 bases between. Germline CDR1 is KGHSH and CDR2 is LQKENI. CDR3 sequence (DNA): TGTGCCAGCTCACCAACAGCCTTAAACACTGAAGCTTTCTTT. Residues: CASSPTALNTEAFF. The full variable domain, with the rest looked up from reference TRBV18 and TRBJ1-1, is NAGVMQNPRHLVRRRGQEARLRCSPMKGHSHVYWYRQLPEEGLKFMVYLQKENIIDESGMPKERFSAEFPKEGPSILRIQQVVRGDSAAYFCASSPTALNTEAFFGQGTRLTVV.